Below, one T cell receptor beta chain is given with its context. This specimen comes from a study of blood T cell repertoires in COVID-19. Study information: Samples of COVID-19 (acute and convalescent) were obtained from the United States, Italy and Spain. The cDNA or gDNA used as material had been derived from T cells, B-cell-depleted T cells, or PBMCs.

The trim removed 6 bases at V and 7 bases at J, leaving 11 bases unmatched. The CDR3 spans 14 residues. CDR1 MNHNS and CDR2 SASEGT come from the germline V gene. In the authors' methods: Amplification from reference gene primers served as the basis for estimated nucleated cell counts. The method was immunoSEQ multiplex PCR; TCRdb's version includes in-frame clones alone and lacks a portion of them. V, J and clone size were drawn from that table, and D and trimming were deduced from the DNA. The profile shows tens of thousands of clones, roughly 85% of them singletons. Sequencing was performed on peripheral blood. The chain has TRBV6-1 and TRBJ1-1; 7 positions match TRBD1. This sequence originates from a man at least 80 years old with acute or convalescent COVID-19. This CDR3 reads CASSHSTGWSEAFF. In DNA form, the CDR3 reads TGTGCCAGCAGCCACTCGACAGGGTGGAGTGAAGCTTTCTTT.